This entry lists 9 T cell receptor beta chains sequenced from one sample in a study of blood T cells in healthy people across ages. Alongside a J-beta primer mix, a sample-barcoded 5' primer served in a second PCR lasting roughly 6 to 12 cycles. TCRdb reanalysed the 5' RACE reads using MiXCR and keeps one entry per CDR3 protein. The sample contains roughly 730,000 distinct CDR3 sequences, 56% of which appear only once. Material: blood. The receptors were sampled from a man aged 35-49 years in good health.

At least ten counts were recorded for this clonotype. The chain is built from TRBV9 and TRBJ2-1; 8 positions agree with TRBD2. The V gene's germline CDR1 is SGDLS and CDR2 YYNGEE. With V trimmed by 4 bases and J by 3 bases, 9 bases remained unmatched. CDR3 length equals 16 residues. Here the CDR3 reads CASSPLGGGSYNEQFF. CDR3 DNA sequence: TGTGCCAGCAGCCCCCTCGGGGGGGGGAGCTACAATGAGCAGTTCTTC.

V is TRBV4-2 and J is TRBJ1-5; no reliable D call. This CDR3 comprises 14 residues. V gave up 1 base and J gave up 5 bases, with 9 bases separating them. Germline V gene data show CDR1 as LGHNA and CDR2 as YNFKEQ. The CDR3, as DNA: TGTGCCAGCAGCCAAGTAGGGCGGGATCAGCCCCAGCATTTT. It specifies CASSQVGRDQPQHF.

The chain combines TRBV10-3 with TRBJ2-3; D possibly corresponds to TRBD1 (5 bases). From germline, CDR1 is ENHRY and CDR2 SYGVKD. Trimming stripped 11 bases from V and 2 bases from J, with 14 bases between. This CDR3 region has 13 residues. CDR3 sequence reads: CASVGLTTDTQYF. The CDR3 DNA follows: TGTGCCTCCGTGGGGCTTACCACAGATACGCAGTATTTT.

This clonotype was recorded only once. The gene calls are TRBV4-1 and TRBJ2-1; TRBD2 agrees at 13 bases. Per germline, CDR1 MGHRA and CDR2 YSYEKL. The trim removed 4 bases at V and 9 bases at J, leaving 6 bases unmatched. The CDR3 is 15 amino acids. This chain's CDR3 is CASSPLAGGGSEQFF. In nucleotides, the CDR3 is TGCGCCAGCAGCCCACTAGCGGGAGGGGGGAGTGAGCAGTTCTTC.

This clonotype was detected a few times. The rearrangement uses TRBV7-2 and TRBJ1-5, with D perhaps matching TRBD1 (5 bases). Trimming removed 0 bases from V and 2 bases from J, with 5 bases in between. The CDR3 contains 14 residues. Germline V gene lookup returns CDR1 SGHTA and CDR2 FQGNSA. CDR3 amino acids: CASSLARGNQPQHF. CDR3 bases: TGTGCCAGCAGCTTAGCCAGGGGCAATCAGCCCCAGCATTTT.

This chain connects TRBV11-2 to TRBJ1-2; D call uncertain. The germline V and J ends were trimmed by 3 bases and 0 bases, with 11 bases remaining between them. The length of the CDR3 is 15 residues. Per the germline V gene, CDR1 is SGHAT and CDR2 is FQNNGV. The CDR3: CASSLTVGSNYGYTF. CDR3 in DNA: TGTGCCAGCAGCTTGACCGTGGGGTCTAACTATGGCTACACCTTC. Variable domain in full (rest from reference TRBV11-2 and TRBJ1-2): EAGVAQSPRYKIIEKRQSVAFWCNPISGHATLYWYQQILGQGPKLLIQFQNNGVVDDSQLPKDRFSAERLKGVDSTLKIQPAKLEDSAVYLCASSLTVGSNYGYTFGSGTRLTVV.

The rearrangement uses TRBV6-1 and TRBJ1-6, with 7 bases aligning to TRBD1. CDR1 is MNHNS and CDR2 is SASEGT in the germline V gene. This CDR3 is built from 15 residues. The V and J ends lost 6 bases and 6 bases, in that order; junction bases with no gene match: 8. CDR3 region: CASRNPTGINSPLHF. The CDR3 DNA is TGTGCCAGCAGAAACCCGACAGGGATTAATTCACCCCTCCACTTT.

This chain connects TRBV5-1 to TRBJ2-5; TRBD1 or TRBD2 may be the D gene (5 bases each). The V gene's germline CDR1 is SGHRS and CDR2 YFSETQ. The CDR3 extends over 16 amino acids. The ends were cut back, 1 base at V and 2 bases at J, with 15 bases in the middle. The CDR3 DNA sequence: TGCGCCAGCAGCTTGTGGGGCCGGGATAGTCAAGAGACCCAGTACTTC. It encodes CASSLWGRDSQETQYF.

The gene calls are TRBV6-1 and TRBJ2-5, with 12 bases that match TRBD2. The CDR3 spans 13 residues. The junction had 3 bases not matched to a gene; V was cut back by 10 bases and J by 3 bases. Germline V gene lookup returns CDR1 MNHNS and CDR2 SASEGT. Here the CDR3 reads CAIRLAGEETQYF. DNA for the CDR3: TGTGCCATCAGACTAGCGGGAGAAGAGACCCAGTACTTC.